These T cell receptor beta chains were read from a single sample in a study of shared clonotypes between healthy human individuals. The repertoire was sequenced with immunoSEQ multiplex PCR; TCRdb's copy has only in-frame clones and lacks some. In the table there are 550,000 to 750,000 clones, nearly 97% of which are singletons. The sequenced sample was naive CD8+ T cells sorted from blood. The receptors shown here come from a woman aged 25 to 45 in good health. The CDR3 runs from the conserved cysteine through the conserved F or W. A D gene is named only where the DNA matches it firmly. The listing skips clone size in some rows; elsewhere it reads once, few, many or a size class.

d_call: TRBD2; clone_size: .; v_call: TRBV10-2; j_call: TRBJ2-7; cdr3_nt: TGCGCCAGCAGTGAGTCGGGACTAGCCTGGTACGAGCAGTACTTC; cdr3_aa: CASSESGLAWYEQYF
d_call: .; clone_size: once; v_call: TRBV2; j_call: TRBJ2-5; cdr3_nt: TGTGCCAGCATTTCGGGAACCGTCCAAGAGACCCAGTACTTC; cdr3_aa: CASISGTVQETQYF
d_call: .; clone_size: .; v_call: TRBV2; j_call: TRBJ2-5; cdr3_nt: TGTGCCAGCACCCAGACTAGAAGTGAGACCCAGTACTTC; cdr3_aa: CASTQTRSETQYF
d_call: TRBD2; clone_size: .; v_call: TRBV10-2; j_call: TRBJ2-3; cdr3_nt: TGCGCCAGCATGGGCCTAGCGGGAGCGATTACCACAGATACGCAGTATTTT; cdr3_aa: CASMGLAGAITTDTQYF
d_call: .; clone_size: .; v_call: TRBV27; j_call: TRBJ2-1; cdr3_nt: TGTGCCAGCCACGACTGGGTTAACAATGAGCAGTTCTTC; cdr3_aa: CASHDWVNNEQFF
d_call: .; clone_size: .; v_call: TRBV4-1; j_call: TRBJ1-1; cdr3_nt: TGCGCCAGCAGCCGCCCACGGGGGACTGAAGCTTTCTTT; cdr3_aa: CASSRPRGTEAFF
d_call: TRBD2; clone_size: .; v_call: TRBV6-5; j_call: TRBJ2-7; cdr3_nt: TGTGCCAGCAGTCTGCTAGCGGTAACCTACGAGCAGTACTTC; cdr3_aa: CASSLLAVTYEQYF
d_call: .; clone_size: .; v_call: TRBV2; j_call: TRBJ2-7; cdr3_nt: TGTGCCAGCGCTGGAAGGATCCCTTACGAGCAGTACTTC; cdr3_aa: CASAGRIPYEQYF
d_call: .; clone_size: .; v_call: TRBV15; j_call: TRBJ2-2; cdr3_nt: TGTGCCACCAGCATGACCGGGGAGCTGTTTTTT; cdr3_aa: CATSMTGELFF
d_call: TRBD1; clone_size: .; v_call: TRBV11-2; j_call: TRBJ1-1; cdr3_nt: TGTGCCAGCAGCTTAGTTCCGGGACAGGGATTGCCTGAAGCTTTCTTT; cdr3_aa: CASSLVPGQGLPEAFF
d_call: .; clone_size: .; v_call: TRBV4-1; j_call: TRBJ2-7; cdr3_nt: TGCGCCAGCAGCCAAGTGGGTTCCTACGAGCAGTACTTC; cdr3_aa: CASSQVGSYEQYF
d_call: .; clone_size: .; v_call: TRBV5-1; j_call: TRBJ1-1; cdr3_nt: TGCGCCAGCAGTGTGACAGGGAACACTGAAGCTTTCTTT; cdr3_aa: CASSVTGNTEAFF
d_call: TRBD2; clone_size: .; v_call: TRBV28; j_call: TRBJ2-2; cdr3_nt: TGTGCCAGCAGTTTAGAGAGGGGCGGGACTAGCGGGAGTCGCGGGGAGCTGTTTTTT; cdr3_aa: CASSLERGGTSGSRGELFF
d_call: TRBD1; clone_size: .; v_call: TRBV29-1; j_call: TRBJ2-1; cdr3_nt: TGCAGCGTTGAAGTCATGGTTCTAAGTTCAGGGGGCAATGAGCAGTTCTTC; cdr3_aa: CSVEVMVLSSGGNEQFF
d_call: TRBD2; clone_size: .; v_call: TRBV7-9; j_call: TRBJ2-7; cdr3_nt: TGTGCCAGCAGCTTCGTGGGACTAGGGGCCTACGAGCAGTACTTC; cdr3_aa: CASSFVGLGAYEQYF
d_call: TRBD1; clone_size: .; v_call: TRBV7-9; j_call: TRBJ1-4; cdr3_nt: TGTGCCAGCAGGCCGGGACAGGGGGCCTTTAATGAAAAACTGTTTTTT; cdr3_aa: CASRPGQGAFNEKLFF
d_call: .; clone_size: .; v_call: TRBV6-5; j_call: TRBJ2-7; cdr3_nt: TGTGCCAGCAGGGATTACTACGAGCAGTACTTC; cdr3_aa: CASRDYYEQYF
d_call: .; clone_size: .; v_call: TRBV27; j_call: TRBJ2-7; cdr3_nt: TGTGCCAGCAGTTTATTGGCAGGAGCCTCCTACGAGCAGTACTTC; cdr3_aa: CASSLLAGASYEQYF
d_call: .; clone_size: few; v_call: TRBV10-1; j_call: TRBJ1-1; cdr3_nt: TGCGCCAGCAGTGATCGAGGGGGGAACACTGAAGCTTTCTTT; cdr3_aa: CASSDRGGNTEAFF
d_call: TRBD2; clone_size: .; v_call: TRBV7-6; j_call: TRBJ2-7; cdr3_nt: TGTGCCAGCAGCTTAGGTCTCGGTAGCGGGGGTGCCTACGAGCAGTACTTC; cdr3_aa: CASSLGLGSGGAYEQYF
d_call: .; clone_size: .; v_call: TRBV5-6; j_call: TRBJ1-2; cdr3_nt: TGTGCCAGCACCGTAAGCGCGGGGACCTATGGCTACACCTTC; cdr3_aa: CASTVSAGTYGYTF
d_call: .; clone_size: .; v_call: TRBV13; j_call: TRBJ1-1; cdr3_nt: TGTGCCAGCAGCTTGGGGTCTACCACTGAAGCTTTCTTT; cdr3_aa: CASSLGSTTEAFF
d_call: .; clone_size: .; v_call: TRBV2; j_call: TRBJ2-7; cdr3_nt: TGTGCCAGCAATGGGGGCGCTAGCTCCTACGAGCAGTACTTC; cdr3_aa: CASNGGASSYEQYF
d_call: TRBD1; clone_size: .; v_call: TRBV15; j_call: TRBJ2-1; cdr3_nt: TGTGCCACCAGCACCCGGACAGGGATTTACAATGAGCAGTTCTTC; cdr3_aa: CATSTRTGIYNEQFF
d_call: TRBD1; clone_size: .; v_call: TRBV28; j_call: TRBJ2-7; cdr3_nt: TGTGCCAGCACCGAACAGGGGCCTCTCTCCTACGAGCAGTACTTC; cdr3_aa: CASTEQGPLSYEQYF
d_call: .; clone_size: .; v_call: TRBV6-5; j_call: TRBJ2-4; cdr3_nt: TGTGCCAGCAGTTACGGACTACAACAGTACTTC; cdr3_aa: CASSYGLQQYF
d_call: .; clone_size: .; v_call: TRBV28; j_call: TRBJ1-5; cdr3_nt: TGTGCCAGCACTCGGCGGGGTCGTGGGGTTCAGCCCCAGCATTTT; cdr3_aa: CASTRRGRGVQPQHF
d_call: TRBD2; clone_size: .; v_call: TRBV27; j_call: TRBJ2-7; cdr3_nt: TGTGCCAGCAGTTTACTAGCGGGAGGAGGCTCCTACGAGCAGTACTTC; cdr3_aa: CASSLLAGGGSYEQYF
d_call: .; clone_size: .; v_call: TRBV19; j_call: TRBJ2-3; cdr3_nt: TGTGCCAGCTCCGAACCCGAGGAACGAACGGATACGCAGTATTTT; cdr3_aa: CASSEPEERTDTQYF
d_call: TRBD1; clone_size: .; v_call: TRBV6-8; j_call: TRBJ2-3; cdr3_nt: TGTGCCAGCGGACGCCGGGGACAGGGAGGAACAGATACGCAGTATTTT; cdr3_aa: CASGRRGQGGTDTQYF
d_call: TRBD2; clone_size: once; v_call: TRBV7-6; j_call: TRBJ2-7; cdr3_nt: TGTGCCAGCAGTTCCGGGACTATCTTCTACGAGCAGTACTTC; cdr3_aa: CASSSGTIFYEQYF
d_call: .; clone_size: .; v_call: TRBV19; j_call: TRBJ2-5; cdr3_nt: TGTGCCAGTAGTGCGCCCGGGACACAAGAGACCCAGTACTTC; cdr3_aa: CASSAPGTQETQYF
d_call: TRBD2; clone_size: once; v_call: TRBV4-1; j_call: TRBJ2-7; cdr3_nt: TGCGCCAGCAGCCAAGGAAGCGGGAGGGCCACCGACGAGCAGTACTTC; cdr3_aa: CASSQGSGRATDEQYF
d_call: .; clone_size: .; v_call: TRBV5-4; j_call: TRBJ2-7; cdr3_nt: TGTGCCAGCAGCTTGGAGCGAGTAGAGCAGTACTTC; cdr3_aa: CASSLERVEQYF
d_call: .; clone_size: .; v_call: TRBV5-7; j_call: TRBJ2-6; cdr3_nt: TGTGCCAGCATTAGTTGCGTACAAAGTCGGGCCAACGTCCTGACTTTC; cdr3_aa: CASISCVQSRANVLTF
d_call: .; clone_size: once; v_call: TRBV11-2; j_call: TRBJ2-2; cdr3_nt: TGTGCCAGCGACAGACCAGGGGTGCAGGTCGAGCTGTTTTTT; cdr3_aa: CASDRPGVQVELFF
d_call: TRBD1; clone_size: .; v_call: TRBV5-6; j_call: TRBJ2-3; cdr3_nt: TGTGCCAGCAGCTCCGGACAGGGCCCTACAGATACGCAGTATTTT; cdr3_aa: CASSSGQGPTDTQYF
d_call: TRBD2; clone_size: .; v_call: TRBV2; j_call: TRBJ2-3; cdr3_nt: TGTGCCAGCAGGGGACTAGCTTTTTCAGATACGCAGTATTTT; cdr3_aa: CASRGLAFSDTQYF
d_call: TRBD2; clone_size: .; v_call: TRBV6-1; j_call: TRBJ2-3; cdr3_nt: TGTGCCAGCAGCCTGGGGGGGACAGATACGCAGTATTTT; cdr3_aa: CASSLGGTDTQYF
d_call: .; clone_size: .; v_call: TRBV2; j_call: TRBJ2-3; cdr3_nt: TGTGCCAGCAGTGATTCGGGCACAGATACGCAGTATTTT; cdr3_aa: CASSDSGTDTQYF
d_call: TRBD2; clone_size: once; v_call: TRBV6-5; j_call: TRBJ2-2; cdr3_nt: TGTGCCAGCAGACTACTAGCGGAGAACACCGGGGAGCTGTTTTTT; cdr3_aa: CASRLLAENTGELFF
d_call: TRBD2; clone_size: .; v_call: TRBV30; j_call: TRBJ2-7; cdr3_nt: TGTGCCTGGAGTGCCGGCCGCGGGGGGGGATACGAGCAGTACTTC; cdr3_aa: CAWSAGRGGGYEQYF
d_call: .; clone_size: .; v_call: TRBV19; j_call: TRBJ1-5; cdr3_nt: TGTGCCAGTAGTTGGTCAGCCACTAGCAATCAGCCCCAGCATTTT; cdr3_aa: CASSWSATSNQPQHF
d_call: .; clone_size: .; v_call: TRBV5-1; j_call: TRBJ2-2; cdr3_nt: TGCGCCAGCACTTGGACGGCCGGGGAGCTGTTTTTT; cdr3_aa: CASTWTAGELFF
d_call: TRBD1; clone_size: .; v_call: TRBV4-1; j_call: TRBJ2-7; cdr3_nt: TGCGCCAGCAGCCAGGACAGGGTGTCCTACGAGCAGTACTTC; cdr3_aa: CASSQDRVSYEQYF
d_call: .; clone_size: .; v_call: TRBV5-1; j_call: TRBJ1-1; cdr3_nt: TGCGCCAGCAGCTTAGAGGGCGGGACTGAAGCTTTCTTT; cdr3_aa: CASSLEGGTEAFF
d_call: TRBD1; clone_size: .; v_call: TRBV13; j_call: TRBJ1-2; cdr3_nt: TGTGCCAGCAGCCTACGGGACAGCTCGAACTATGGCTACACCTTC; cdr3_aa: CASSLRDSSNYGYTF
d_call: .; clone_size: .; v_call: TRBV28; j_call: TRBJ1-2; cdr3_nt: TGTGCCAGCAGTTTAGATACGGGGCTTTGGGGCTACACCTTC; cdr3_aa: CASSLDTGLWGYTF
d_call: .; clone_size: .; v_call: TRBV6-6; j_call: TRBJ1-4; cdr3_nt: TGTGCCAGCAGTTACGGACCGGGACTCCTTAATGAAAAACTGTTTTTT; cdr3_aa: CASSYGPGLLNEKLFF
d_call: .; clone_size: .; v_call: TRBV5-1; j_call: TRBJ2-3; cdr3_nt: TGCGCCAGCAGCTCAAGGACAACGAGCACAGATACGCAGTATTTT; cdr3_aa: CASSSRTTSTDTQYF
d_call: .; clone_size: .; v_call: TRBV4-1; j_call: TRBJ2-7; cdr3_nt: TGCGCCAGCAGCCAACGGTTTAGGGGGATTGGCTACGAGCAGTACTTC; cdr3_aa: CASSQRFRGIGYEQYF